The 14 T cell receptor beta chains presented below share a single source sample, sequenced in a study of blood T cells in healthy people across ages. It was with a sample-barcoded 5' primer and a J-beta primer mix that a second PCR of about 6 to 12 cycles was run. TCRdb analysed the 5' RACE reads with MiXCR anew, one entry per CDR3 protein. The table lists about 1.4 million distinct CDR3 sequences, roughly 60% of them singletons. Sequenced input: blood. The receptors derive from a man aged 18-30 years in good health.

The chain carries TRBV12-3 or TRBV12-4 and TRBJ2-7, with a possible D match to TRBD2 (6 bases). The CDR3 contains 20 residues. V was trimmed by 4 bases and J by 6 bases, leaving 34 bases between them. The CDR3 coding sequence is TGTGCCAGCAGTTCTCGGTCCCCCACGCCGGGACTGCCTGATGGCTGCGAGCAGTACTTC. Protein product: CASSSRSPTPGLPDGCEQYF.

This clonotype was recorded only once. This chain links TRBV12-3 or TRBV12-4 with TRBJ2-4, with 10 bases fitting TRBD1. V was pared by 5 bases and J by 8 bases, with 3 bases of the junction left unmatched. CDR3 size: 13 residues. Here the CDR3 reads CASSAGQGDIQYF. For the CDR3, the DNA is TGTGCCAGCAGTGCCGGACAGGGGGACATTCAGTACTTC.

V gene TRBV6-6 combines with J gene TRBJ2-3; perhaps TRBD1 as D (5 bases). Germline V CDR1 and CDR2: MNHNY, SVGAGI (reference sequence). Trimming took off 0 bases at V and 4 bases at J, with 11 bases between the two ends. This CDR3 is built from 15 residues. The CDR3 spells CASSYSKWGPDTQYF. CDR3 bases: TGTGCCAGCAGTTACTCGAAGTGGGGCCCAGATACGCAGTATTTT.

The CDR3 here is CATSGRRTGGFADGYTF. In DNA form, the CDR3 reads TGTGCCACCAGTGGGAGGAGGACAGGGGGCTTCGCGGATGGCTACACCTTC. The chain is built from TRBV24-1 and TRBJ1-2; 11 bases line up with TRBD1. J lost 6 bases, V lost 5 bases, and 13 bases had no gene match. This CDR3 comprises 17 residues. Per the germline V gene, CDR1 is KGHDR and CDR2 is SFDVKD.

This sequence joins TRBV27 and TRBJ2-3; TRBD2 is a possible D gene (5 bases). Looked up from germline, CDR1 is MNHEY and CDR2 is SMNVEV (reference sequence). With 3 bases removed from V and 2 bases from J, the gap between germline ends came to 15 bases. CDR3 length equals 16 residues. The CDR3 loop is CASSFHLAEVTDTQYF. The CDR3 region has the DNA TGTGCCAGCAGTTTTCACCTAGCAGAAGTCACAGATACGCAGTATTTT.

The chain carries TRBV30 and TRBJ2-4; no definite D call. V lost 1 base and J 5 bases, leaving 12 bases between the germline ends. Germline assignment: CDR1 GTSNPN and CDR2 SVGIG (reference sequence). This CDR3 is built from 14 residues. The CDR3 region is CAWSESIIQNIQYF. CDR3 nucleotides: TGTGCCTGGAGTGAATCCATTATCCAAAACATTCAGTACTTC.

Worth noting for this clonotype: The junction departs from germline at one end; a sequencing error may be responsible. The chain is built from TRBV7-6 and TRBJ2-1; no reliable D call. This CDR3 is built from 14 residues. Per the germline V gene, CDR1 is SGHVS and CDR2 is FNYEAQ. The CDR3, as DNA: TGTGCCAGCAGCTTAGAACCAGGCTACGATGAGCAGTTCTTC. It yields the protein CASSLEPGYDEQFF.

The rearrangement links TRBV19 to TRBJ2-1; D ambiguous. Germline values: CDR1 LNHDA, CDR2 SQIVND (reference sequence). V shed 5 bases and J shed 13 bases, with 18 bases lying between them. The CDR3 sequence is 13 residues long. This CDR3 is CASSPGPTLPQFF. The CDR3 DNA follows: TGTGCCAGTAGTCCTGGGCCAACCCTCCCCCAGTTCTTC.

The CDR3 DNA sequence: TGTGCCAGCAGTGCCGGGGACCGCATCGGGGATACGCAGTATTTT. This gives the protein CASSAGDRIGDTQYF. V usage is TRBV21-1 and J usage is TRBJ2-3; TRBD1, the table's D call, lacks a check against the DNA. TRBV21-1 is given as a pseudogene. The CDR3 sequence is 15 residues long.

This chain connects TRBV18 to TRBJ1-1; D remains unclear. The V gene lost 6 bases and the J gene lost 5 bases, with 13 bases spanning the gap. Germline V gene sequence: CDR1 KGHSH, CDR2 LQKENI. CDR3 size: 13 residues. CDR3 in amino acids: CASSHPPLTEAFF. The CDR3 DNA reads TGTGCCAGCTCCCACCCACCTTTGACTGAAGCTTTCTTT.

The chain employs TRBV2 and TRBJ1-2; D is possibly TRBD1 (5 bases). The CDR3 is 14 residues long. Germline CDR1 SNHLY, CDR2 FYNNEI. The V end lost 7 bases, the J end lost 4 bases, and 16 bases lay between the germline ends. The CDR3 DNA reads TGTGCCAGCACATCGGGGCCTTCGGGCTATGGCTACACCTTC. Translation: CASTSGPSGYGYTF.

In its sample, this clonotype was seen a few times. The chain combines TRBV29-1 with TRBJ2-1; tentatively, D is TRBD2 (5 bases). The CDR3 is made up of 14 amino acids. The germline CDR1 and CDR2 sequences are SQVTM and ANQGSEA. The ends were cut back, 7 bases at V and 5 bases at J, with 18 bases in the middle. CDR3 protein: CSGSEAERNNEQFF. The CDR3 DNA sequence: TGCAGCGGTTCAGAGGCGGAGCGGAACAATGAGCAGTTCTTC.

V gene TRBV20-1 combines with J gene TRBJ1-4; a weak D match, TRBD1 (5 bases). Trimming shortened V by 3 bases and J by 7 bases, and 21 bases separated the two germline ends. Germline V CDR1 and CDR2: DFQATT, SNEGSKA (reference sequence). The CDR3 sequence is 16 residues long. The CDR3 loop is CSASLAGGDYGEKLFF. Written as DNA, the CDR3 is TGCAGTGCTAGTCTCGCCGGGGGAGATTATGGTGAAAAACTGTTTTTT.

The V gene is TRBV12-3 or TRBV12-4, the J gene TRBJ2-7; D might be TRBD2 (5 bases). Trimming removed 4 bases from V and 4 bases from J, with 17 bases in between. The CDR3 totals 15 residues. The CDR3 DNA sequence: TGTGCCAGCAGTTCTGGAGGAATTATGGGGTACGAGCAGTACTTC. This codes for CASSSGGIMGYEQYF.